Shown below are 24 T cell receptor beta chains from a single sample sequenced in a study of shared clonotypes between healthy human individuals. TCRdb keeps only in-frame clones here, not all; method: immunoSEQ multiplex PCR. Of 450,000 to 600,000 clones in the sample, 79% were seen once. Material: PBMCs. The receptors were gathered from a woman aged 40 to 55 in good health. Some clones in this sample may be carry-over from other donors' samples.

The rearrangement links TRBV7-9 to TRBJ2-7; TRBD1 matches at 7 bases. Germline loops: CDR1 SEHNR, CDR2 FQNEAQ (reference sequence). The CDR3 runs to 16 residues. V dropped 2 bases and J dropped 0; count of bases not matched to a gene: 7. The CDR3 DNA is TGTGCCAGCAGCTTACGGCTCGCAGGGGGCTCCTACGAGCAGTACTTC. This gives the protein CASSLRLAGGSYEQYF.

V usage is TRBV30 and J usage is TRBJ2-5; D perhaps matches TRBD2 (5 bases). Gene TRBJ2-7 matches the end of the DNA better, so the J call may be wrong. The CDR3 spans 12 residues. Germline CDR1 is GTSNPN and CDR2 is SVGIG (reference sequence). This CDR3 reads CAWSVGSNEQYF. CDR3 nucleotides: TGTGCCTGGAGTGTGGGGAGCAACGAGCAGTACTTC.

In DNA form, the CDR3 reads TGTGCCAGCAGCGTAGGCAGGGCCGCTAATGAAAAACTGTTTTTT. This codes for CASSVGRAANEKLFF. The gene calls are TRBV9 and TRBJ1-4, with D perhaps matching TRBD1 (5 bases). The length of the CDR3 is 15 residues. Germline CDR1 SGDLS, CDR2 YYNGEE. Trimming cost V 0 bases and J 3 bases, with 9 bases left between them.

The rearrangement uses TRBV11-2 and TRBJ2-7; possibly TRBD1 or TRBD2 for D (5 bases each). The CDR3 sequence is 16 residues long. Germline V CDR1 and CDR2: SGHAT, FQNNGV. Between the trimmed V and J ends, which lost 5 bases and 1 base, there was a span of 18 bases. The CDR3 sequence is CASSDSLGWGSYEQYF. In DNA form, the CDR3 reads TGTGCCAGCAGCGATAGTTTAGGGTGGGGGTCCTACGAGCAGTACTTC. Drawing the rest from reference TRBV11-2 and TRBJ2-7, the complete variable domain is EAGVAQSPRYKIIEKRQSVAFWCNPISGHATLYWYQQILGQGPKLLIQFQNNGVVDDSQLPKDRFSAERLKGVDSTLKIQPAKLEDSAVYLCASSDSLGWGSYEQYFGPGTRLTVT.

For this clone: The junction differs from germline at one of its ends, possibly a read error. The CDR3 here is CACRGYGSYEQYF. DNA of the CDR3: TGTGCCTGCAGGGGTTACGGCTCCTACGAGCAGTACTTC. The V call is TRBV28, the J call TRBJ2-7; tentatively, D is TRBD1 (6 bases). Germline V gene lookup returns CDR1 MDHEN and CDR2 SYDVKM. The length of the CDR3 is 13 residues.

Only one count was recorded for this clone. This chain connects TRBV2 to TRBJ2-1; D possibly corresponds to TRBD2 (6 bases). Per the germline V gene, CDR1 is SNHLY and CDR2 is FYNNEI. This CDR3 has 11 residues. Between the trimmed V and J ends, which lost 6 bases and 7 bases, there was a span of 7 bases. CDR3 loop: CASREGNEQFF. In DNA form, the CDR3 reads TGTGCCAGCAGGGAGGGTAATGAGCAGTTCTTC.

The chain is built from TRBV11-1 and TRBJ1-1; the D is unclear. V was clipped by 2 bases and J by 2 bases, with 9 bases between them. Germline CDR1 is SGHAT and CDR2 is FQDESV (reference sequence). There are 14 residues in the CDR3. The CDR3: CASSLRKSNTEAFF. The CDR3 DNA reads TGTGCCAGCAGCTTACGCAAGTCTAACACTGAAGCTTTCTTT.

The rearrangement links TRBV11-2 to TRBJ2-1; 8 bases agree with TRBD2. J gave up 9 bases and V 2 bases, and 9 bases lay outside the gene matches. CDR1 is SGHAT, CDR2 FQNNGV, per germline. CDR3 length: 15 residues. The CDR3 region is CASSLLASGWAEQFF. The DNA of the CDR3 is TGTGCCAGCAGCTTATTGGCTAGCGGGTGGGCTGAGCAGTTCTTC.

This chain uses TRBV28 with TRBJ1-1; tentative D call: TRBD1 (6 bases). CDR1 and CDR2 (germline): MDHEN, SYDVKM. Trimming pared 0 bases from V and 1 base from J, leaving 12 bases between. The CDR3 sequence is 16 residues long. The CDR3 is CASSLWAVGGNTEAFF. Written as DNA, the CDR3 is TGTGCCAGCAGTTTATGGGCCGTAGGGGGGAACACTGAAGCTTTCTTT.

The genes are TRBV7-9 and TRBJ1-4, with D uncertain. With 1 base removed from V and 0 bases from J, the gap between germline ends came to 9 bases. CDR1 is SEHNR and CDR2 is FQNEAQ in the germline V gene (reference sequence). The CDR3 has 16 amino acids. The CDR3 nucleotides read TGTGCCAGCAGCTTAGGGCAGCTTGCAACTAATGAAAAACTGTTTTTT. Amino acids: CASSLGQLATNEKLFF.

V and J are TRBV4-1 and TRBJ2-7; 10 positions match TRBD1. The germline V gene encodes CDR1 MGHRA and CDR2 YSYEKL. The CDR3 loop spans 16 amino acids. V lost 3 bases, J lost 2 bases, and 7 bases stayed unmatched. CDR3: CASSHLRDRGTYEQYF. CDR3 nucleotides: TGCGCCAGCAGCCACCTCCGGGACAGGGGTACCTACGAGCAGTACTTC.

This clone occurred once. The chain combines TRBV30 with TRBJ1-2; 8 bases fit TRBD1. The CDR3 sequence is 13 residues long. J lost 4 bases, V lost 3 bases, and 4 bases had no gene match. CDR1 and CDR2 from the germline V gene are GTSNPN and SVGIG (reference sequence). The CDR3 region has the DNA TGTGCCTGGAGGCCAGGGGGCATCTATGGCTACACCTTC. As protein: CAWRPGGIYGYTF.

There are a few counts of this clone. The rearrangement uses TRBV7-8 and TRBJ2-2, with D possibly TRBD2 on 5 matching bases. Germline V gene lookup returns CDR1 SGHVS and CDR2 FQNEAQ. Trimming left V 1 base short and J 0 bases short, with 9 bases between. This CDR3 spans 16 amino acids. This CDR3 is CASSLVSGANTGELFF. CDR3 bases: TGTGCCAGCAGCTTAGTCTCCGGGGCGAACACCGGGGAGCTGTTTTTT.

In nucleotides, the CDR3 is TGTGCCAGCAGCTTCGTCCTGGGTTACACTGAAGCTTTCTTT. This gives the protein CASSFVLGYTEAFF. The V call is TRBV5-8, the J call TRBJ1-1; no firm D call. Germline CDR1 reads SGHTS; CDR2 reads YDEGEE. This CDR3 has 14 amino acids. Trimming removed 2 bases at V and 3 bases at J, with 11 bases between.

This clone has just one count. V gene TRBV5-4 combines with J gene TRBJ2-1; TRBD2 matches at 11 bases. This CDR3 is 15 amino acids long. After removal of 4 bases from V and 4 bases from J, the junction contained 4 bases not matched to a gene. Germline CDR1 reads SGHNT; CDR2 reads YYREEE (reference sequence). CDR3 loop: CASSAGLADYNEQFF. CDR3 coding DNA: TGTGCCAGCAGCGCGGGACTAGCGGATTACAATGAGCAGTTCTTC.

The chain couples TRBV6-5 to TRBJ2-7; 10 nucleotides match TRBD1. With 5 bases clipped from V and 5 bases from J, the junction kept 3 bases outside the gene matches. This CDR3 contains 13 residues. Germline CDR1 MNHEY, CDR2 SVGAGI. The CDR3 region is CASSRTGGHEQYF. The CDR3 DNA sequence: TGTGCCAGCAGTCGGACAGGGGGACACGAGCAGTACTTC.

The rearrangement uses TRBV6-1 and TRBJ2-3; D may be TRBD1 (6 bases). The CDR3 length is 15 residues. V dropped 4 bases and J dropped 6 bases, with 17 bases sitting between them. Per germline, CDR1 MNHNS and CDR2 SASEGT. DNA of the CDR3: TGTGCCAGCAGTGGGCCGAGGGGGAGAGGGGATACGCAGTATTTT. Translating it yields CASSGPRGRGDTQYF.

This clone was picked up a small number of times. The chain has TRBV5-6 and TRBJ1-3; D not certain. Germline CDR1 and CDR2: SGHDT and YYEEEE. This CDR3 comprises 15 residues. Between the trimmed V and J ends, which lost 1 base and 0 bases, there was a span of 8 bases. The CDR3 here is CASSLYGNSGNTIYF. The CDR3 DNA follows: TGTGCCAGCAGCTTGTACGGAAACTCTGGAAACACCATATATTTT.

J is TRBJ1-2 and V is TRBV7-9; maybe TRBD1 (5 bases). The CDR3 totals 15 residues. V was trimmed by 1 base and J by 7 bases, leaving 16 bases between them. CDR1 is SEHNR, CDR2 FQNEAQ, per germline (reference sequence). CDR3 nucleotides: TGTGCCAGCAGCTTAGATGCCAGGGTAAAGAGTGGCTACACCTTC. Translation: CASSLDARVKSGYTF.

The chain employs TRBV5-1 and TRBJ2-1, with 10 bases lining up with TRBD2. The CDR3 is 17 residues long. Trimming at V came to 4 bases and at J to 9 bases, leaving 16 bases not matched to a gene. Germline-derived CDR1 and CDR2 are SGHRS and YFSETQ. In DNA, the CDR3 is TGCGCCAGCAGCATCCGGACTGCTAGCGGGAGTGGTGGTGAGCAGTTCTTC. Protein: CASSIRTASGSGGEQFF.

Comments on this clone: This may arise from a read error, as a much more abundant clone is one base away. The chain uses TRBV28 and TRBJ1-4; 10 bases map to TRBD1. The V gene's germline CDR1 is MDHEN and CDR2 SYDVKM. The CDR3 is 15 residues long. CDR3 sequence reads: CANSKGQGGNEKLFF. Here the CDR3 DNA reads TGTGCCAACAGTAAAGGACAGGGGGGGAATGAAAAACTGTTTTTT. Together with reference TRBV28 and TRBJ1-4, the CDR3 gives the full variable domain: DVKVTQSSRYLVKRTGEKVFLECVQDMDHENMFWYRQDPGLGLRLIYFSYDVKMKEKGDIPEGYSVSREKKERFSLILESASTNQTSMYLCANSKGQGGNEKLFFGSGTQLSVL.

The chain carries TRBV28 and TRBJ2-5; a weak D match, TRBD1 (5 bases). The CDR3 loop spans 14 amino acids. V lost 4 bases to trimming and J lost 4 bases, with 13 bases between them. CDR1 MDHEN and CDR2 SYDVKM come from the germline V gene. CDR3 bases: TGTGCCAGCAGTTCCAATCCTCAGGGAGAGACCCAGTACTTC. Protein: CASSSNPQGETQYF.

CDR3 nucleotides: TGTGCCAGCAGCGTAGAAGGACTATCCACAGATACGCAGTATTTT. Translation: CASSVEGLSTDTQYF. This chain links TRBV9 with TRBJ2-3, with D possibly TRBD2 on 6 matching bases. Trimming removed 0 bases at V and 2 bases at J, with 10 bases between. Looked up from germline, CDR1 is SGDLS and CDR2 is YYNGEE. The CDR3 spans 15 residues.

The chain has TRBV11-1 and TRBJ2-7; a possible D gene is TRBD2 (6 bases). Germline values: CDR1 SGHAT, CDR2 FQDESV (reference sequence). The CDR3 is 16 residues long. With 5 bases removed from V and 4 bases from J, the gap between germline ends came to 21 bases. This CDR3 is CASSPREGGTLYEQYF. The DNA of the CDR3 is TGTGCCAGCAGCCCACGTGAAGGTGGGACTCTTTACGAGCAGTACTTC.